This entry lists 9 T cell receptor beta chains sequenced from one sample in a study of cytomegalovirus exposure and HLA in healthy donors (dated 2017 in TCRdb). Library method: the immunoSEQ multiplex PCR assay. For the multiplex PCR, a mixture combining 60 forward primers for TCR Vbeta segments and 13 reverse primers for TCR Jbeta segments was used. TCRdb retrieved this table from immuneACCESS and kept in-frame rearrangements only. Not all clones are present; in checked studies, unresolved V genes account for under half, and no reason is known for the remainder. This sample has some 100,000 clones in its table, and about three quarters of those were observed once. The ten most abundant clones make up under 3.5% of the sample. The sample comprised PBMCs. These receptors originate from a female donor in good health and CMV-seronegative.

V and J are TRBV6-6 and TRBJ1-6; D is unresolved. The CDR3 runs to 12 residues. In germline, CDR1 is MNHNY, CDR2 SVGAGI (reference sequence). V was shortened by 6 bases and J by 6 bases, with 6 bases between the two germline ends. The CDR3 loop is CASSPLNSPLHF. The CDR3, as DNA: TGTGCCAGCAGCCCCCTTAATTCACCCCTCCACTTT.

This clone was counted only a few times. At the DNA level, this CDR3 is encoded by other sequences in the same sample as well. The CDR3 is CASSSPTGTGNTIYF. The CDR3 DNA sequence: TGTGCCAGCAGCTCCCCGACAGGGACTGGAAACACCATATATTTT. The chain combines TRBV5-6 with TRBJ1-3; TRBD1 matches at 7 bases. J was trimmed by 2 bases and V by 3 bases; bases with no gene match: 5. The germline CDR1 and CDR2 sequences are SGHDT and YYEEEE. The CDR3 extends over 15 amino acids.

The chain uses TRBV19 and TRBJ2-5; 8 bases are shared with TRBD1. The last part of the DNA fits TRBJ2-7 better; the J call may be wrong. The CDR3 is made up of 15 amino acids. The germline V gene encodes CDR1 LNHDA and CDR2 SQIVND (reference sequence). As DNA, the CDR3 is TGTGCCAGTAGTATAGATGGACAGGGCGGCTACGAGCAGTACTTC. It yields the protein CASSIDGQGGYEQYF.

The chain combines TRBV29-1 with TRBJ2-1; D is possibly TRBD2 (6 bases). Trimming pared 6 bases from V and 0 bases from J, leaving 15 bases between. The length of the CDR3 is 15 residues. Germline V CDR1 and CDR2: SQVTM, ANQGSEA. CDR3 bases: TGCAGCGTGGCAAGGGACTCCGGCTCCTACAATGAGCAGTTCTTC. Its translation: CSVARDSGSYNEQFF.

This clone was counted a single time. The chain is built from TRBV5-1 and TRBJ1-4; 9 nucleotides line up with TRBD1. The CDR3 is 16 residues long. The V gene's germline CDR1 is SGHRS and CDR2 YFSETQ. Unmatched junction bases numbered 11, after V lost 3 bases and J lost 8 bases. The chain's CDR3 is CASSSAQQGAGEKLFF. DNA of the CDR3: TGCGCCAGCAGCTCGGCCCAACAGGGGGCCGGGGAAAAACTGTTTTTT.

This chain connects TRBV7-2 to TRBJ2-7, with 8 positions matching TRBD1. V gave up 0 bases and J gave up 2 bases; unmatched junction bases: 18. The CDR3 sequence is 20 residues long. Germline CDR1 is SGHTA and CDR2 is FQGNSA. This CDR3 is CASSLAGQGGRWTKTYEQYF. The DNA of the CDR3 is TGTGCCAGCAGCTTAGCCGGACAGGGAGGACGTTGGACTAAAACCTACGAGCAGTACTTC.

The rearrangement joins TRBV19 to TRBJ2-3; D uncertain. The length of the CDR3 is 14 residues. V lost 6 bases, J lost 0 bases, and 10 bases lay in between. Per the germline V gene, CDR1 is LNHDA and CDR2 is SQIVND (reference sequence). This chain's CDR3 is CASSIQKSTDTQYF. As DNA, the CDR3 is TGTGCCAGTAGCATCCAGAAGAGCACAGATACGCAGTATTTT.

This chain uses TRBV5-8 with TRBJ1-5, with a tentative D call TRBD1 (5 bases). V was cut by 4 bases and J by 0 bases, with 20 bases left in between. CDR1 is SGHTS and CDR2 is YDEGEE in the germline V gene. CDR3 length: 18 amino acids. The CDR3 sequence is CASSSRGHLGPSNQPQHF. In DNA, the CDR3 is TGTGCCAGCAGCAGTCGTGGACACCTCGGCCCTAGCAATCAGCCCCAGCATTTT.

V is TRBV19 and J is TRBJ2-2, with 7 bases lining up with TRBD1. The CDR3 runs to 13 residues. Germline CDR1 reads LNHDA; CDR2 reads SQIVND (reference sequence). V shed 7 bases and J 6 bases; nucleotides not matched to a gene: 5. As DNA, the CDR3 is TGTGCCAGTATAGGGGGCCGGGCCGGGGAGCTGTTTTTT. Encoded protein: CASIGGRAGELFF.